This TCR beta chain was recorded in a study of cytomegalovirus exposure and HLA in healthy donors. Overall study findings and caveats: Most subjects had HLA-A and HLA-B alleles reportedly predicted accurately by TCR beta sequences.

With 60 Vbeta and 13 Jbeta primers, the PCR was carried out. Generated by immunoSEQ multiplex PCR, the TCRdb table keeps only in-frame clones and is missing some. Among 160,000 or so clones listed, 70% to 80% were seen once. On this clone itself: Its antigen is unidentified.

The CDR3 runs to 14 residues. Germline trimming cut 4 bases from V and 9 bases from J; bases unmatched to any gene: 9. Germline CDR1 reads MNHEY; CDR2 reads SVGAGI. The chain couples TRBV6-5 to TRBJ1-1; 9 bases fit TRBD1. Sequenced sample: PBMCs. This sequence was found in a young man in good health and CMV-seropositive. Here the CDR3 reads CASSSRDRVSKAFF. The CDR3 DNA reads TGTGCCAGCAGTTCCCGGGACAGGGTTAGTAAAGCTTTCTTT.